This T cell receptor beta chain was captured by sequencing in a study of tumor-infiltrating lymphocytes in primary liver carcinoma. The V gene lost 4 bases and the J gene lost 0 bases, with 9 bases spanning the gap. Looked up from germline, CDR1 is SQVTM and CDR2 is ANQGSEA. The CDR3 length is 13 residues. Germline DNA was also extracted, while the blood RNA originated from unsorted whole blood. Surgery was preceded by the collection of 3.5 to 4.5 milliliters of peripheral blood. Priming with a constant-region primer yielded TCR beta cDNA from approximately 500 ng total RNA. Sequencing libraries for TCR beta derived from three nested multiplex PCR rounds that used slightly modified ARM-PCR. Researchers ran the first two PCR rounds for 10 cycles each with TRBV1-TRBV30 forward primers and a C-beta reverse primer. Via MiXCR, TCRdb re-called the multiplex PCR reads, giving one row per CDR3 protein. The sample yields 300,000 to 400,000 distinct CDR3 sequences, approximately 65% seen once.

At least ten counts were recorded for this clonotype. The receptor comes from a middle-aged man with primary liver carcinoma and hepatitis B virus infection. The V call is TRBV29-1, the J call TRBJ1-1, with a weak D call TRBD1 (5 bases). What was sequenced was peripheral blood. In nucleotides, the CDR3 is TGCAGCGTTGGGGACCCCATGAACACTGAAGCTTTCTTT. Its protein product is CSVGDPMNTEAFF. Complete variable domain (other parts from reference TRBV29-1 and TRBJ1-1): SAVISQKPSRDICQRGTSLTIQCQVDSQVTMMFWYRQQPGQSLTLIATANQGSEATYESGFVIDKFPISRPNLTFSTLTVSNMSPEDSSIYLCSVGDPMNTEAFFGQGTRLTVV.